This entry features one TCR beta chain sequence. This specimen comes from a study of blood T cell repertoires in COVID-19. Study-wide background: Sample material is recorded as cDNA or gDNA derived from T cells, B-cell-depleted T cells, or PBMCs.

The authors' processing: Estimated nucleated cell counts came from reference gene primer amplification. TCRdb keeps only in-frame clones here, not all; method: immunoSEQ multiplex PCR. The V and J calls and clone size are taken from that table; D and trimming were inferred from the DNA. In the table there are 200,000 or so clones, around 89% of which are singletons. Germline V gene lookup returns CDR1 KGHDR and CDR2 SFDVKD. The CDR3 has 15 amino acids. Trimming at V came to 5 bases and at J to 1 base, leaving 4 bases not matched to a gene. This receptor was obtained from a woman aged 18 to 35 in a cohort exposed to, infected with or recovered from COVID-19 (not recorded which). What was sequenced was PBMCs or T cells enriched from blood (not recorded which). The chain joins TRBV24-1 to TRBJ2-3, with TRBD1 matching over 8 bases. The CDR3 DNA reads as TGTGCCACCAGTGGACAGGACAGGGGCACAGATACGCAGTATTTT. The encoded protein is CATSGQDRGTDTQYF.